The subject of this entry is one T cell receptor beta chain. What it binds is not known. This sample was included in a study of shared clonotypes between healthy human individuals. Study-wide context: Used for every donor were three CD4 naive, three CD4 memory, two CD8 naive and one CD8 memory plate. Whole-study findings and limits: Clonotype sharing across donors was expected to vary with sequencing depth. Though the depth was large, rarefaction showed that sorted-subset sequencing was incomplete.

Using immunoSEQ multiplex PCR, the repertoire was profiled, and TCRdb retains in-frame clones only, with some absent. The sample lists around 1,000,000 clones, 70% to 80% occurring once. The study drew all its donors from Caucasian adults living in Nashville, Tennessee. The germline CDR1 and CDR2 sequences are SQVTM and ANQGSEA. The CDR3 has 14 residues. Trimming took off 7 bases at V and 1 base at J, with 16 bases between the two ends. The specimen sequenced was memory CD4+ T cells from PBMCs. Noted subset: CD45RA-negative fraction. The chain carries TRBV29-1 and TRBJ1-1; no reliable D call. The sequence derives from a young man in good health. Some clones in this sample may be carry-over from other donors' samples. CDR3 nucleotide sequence: TGCAGCGCCCACAAGCTGGACGGGAACACTGAAGCTTTCTTT. It yields the protein CSAHKLDGNTEAFF. Based on the CDR3 plus reference TRBV29-1 and TRBJ1-1, the full variable domain is SAVISQKPSRDICQRGTSLTIQCQVDSQVTMMFWYRQQPGQSLTLIATANQGSEATYESGFVIDKFPISRPNLTFSTLTVSNMSPEDSSIYLCSAHKLDGNTEAFFGQGTRLTVV.